Following are 12 T cell receptor beta chains from one sample sequenced in a study of shared clonotypes between healthy human individuals. This table comes from immunoSEQ multiplex PCR, and its TCRdb copy is limited to in-frame clones, with some not included. This table has around 1.5 million clones, roughly 98% appearing once. The sample taken for sequencing was naive CD4+ T cells sorted from blood. Subset here: CD45RA+ positively selected. Receptors originate from a man aged 25 to 40 in good health.

Comments on this clone: Other nucleotide sequences in the sample specify the same CDR3. This rearrangement joins TRBV11-3 to TRBJ2-1; D call uncertain. Germline CDR1 is SGHNT and CDR2 is YENEEA. The CDR3 loop spans 13 amino acids. V lost 1 base to trimming and J lost 2 bases, with 3 bases between them. In nucleotides, the CDR3 is TGTGCCAGCAGCTTAGGACCCTACAATGAGCAGTTCTTC. It codes for CASSLGPYNEQFF.

The rearrangement joins TRBV28 to TRBJ2-7; D assignment may be TRBD1 or TRBD2 (5 bases each). Trimming cost V 11 bases and J 8 bases, with 19 bases left between them. The CDR3 covers 12 residues. The germline gives CDR1 MDHEN, CDR2 SYDVKM. The CDR3 DNA reads as TGTGCCTCGGGGCAGGTCTTCTCACAGCAGTACTTC. Protein sequence: CASGQVFSQQYF.

This chain joins TRBV19 and TRBJ2-7; D may be TRBD1 (6 bases). This CDR3 region has 15 residues. V was pared by 5 bases and J by 0 bases, with 14 bases between. Germline loops: CDR1 LNHDA, CDR2 SQIVND (reference sequence). The CDR3 here is CASSQRGSHSYEQYF. The CDR3, as DNA: TGTGCCAGTAGTCAAAGGGGGTCCCACTCCTACGAGCAGTACTTC.

This clone was found once. This rearrangement joins TRBV6-5 to TRBJ2-7; a weak D match, TRBD2 (6 bases). V lost 4 bases to trimming and J lost 7 bases, with 20 bases between them. Germline CDR1 MNHEY, CDR2 SVGAGI. CDR3 size: 15 residues. The CDR3 reads CASSFDGTSLWEQYF. CDR3 sequence (DNA): TGTGCCAGCAGTTTCGACGGGACTTCCTTGTGGGAGCAGTACTTC.

This chain joins TRBV7-9 and TRBJ1-2, with no clear D. This CDR3 has 15 amino acids. From germline, CDR1 is SEHNR and CDR2 FQNEAQ (reference sequence). The V and J ends lost 2 bases and 0 bases respectively, with 10 bases between them. CDR3 residues: CASSLSSVANYGYTF. The CDR3 nucleotides read TGTGCCAGCAGCTTATCCTCAGTCGCTAACTATGGCTACACCTTC.

J is TRBJ2-1 and V is TRBV30, with 7 bases identical to TRBD1. J was trimmed by 2 bases and V by 2 bases; bases with no gene match: 6. The CDR3 extends over 15 amino acids. The germline V gene has CDR1 GTSNPN and CDR2 SVGIG (reference sequence). The CDR3 protein is CAWSRNRGPYNEQFF. DNA of the CDR3: TGTGCCTGGAGTAGGAACAGGGGACCCTACAATGAGCAGTTCTTC. Looking up the rest from reference TRBV30 and TRBJ2-1 gives the full variable domain: SQTIHQWPATLVQPVGSPLSLECTVEGTSNPNLYWYRQAAGRGLQLLFYSVGIGQISSEVPQNLSASRPQDRQFILSSKKLLLSDSGFYLCAWSRNRGPYNEQFFGPGTRLTVL.

This rearrangement joins TRBV7-6 to TRBJ2-7; TRBD2 is a possible D gene (6 bases). The V and J ends lost 5 bases and 7 bases respectively, with 27 bases between them. The CDR3 contains 17 residues. CDR1 is SGHVS and CDR2 is FNYEAQ in the germline V gene. CDR3 region: CASSPPRRGLTLLEQYF. CDR3 DNA: TGTGCCAGCAGCCCACCCCGTAGGGGACTGACGCTACTTGAGCAGTACTTC.

The J gene is TRBJ2-2, the V gene TRBV10-1; D is ambiguous. Germline V gene lookup returns CDR1 WNHNN and CDR2 SYGVQD (reference sequence). CDR3 length: 11 amino acids. Trimming left V 3 bases short and J 4 bases short, with 0 bases between. CDR3 sequence reads: CASSDTGELFF. DNA for the CDR3: TGCGCCAGCAGTGACACCGGGGAGCTGTTTTTT.

The chain carries TRBV2 and TRBJ2-1; D is undetermined. This CDR3 has 11 amino acids. Trimming cost V 4 bases and J 10 bases, with 8 bases left between them. Germline CDR1 is SNHLY and CDR2 is FYNNEI. The CDR3 sequence is CASSGPGEQFF. The DNA of the CDR3 is TGTGCCAGCAGTGGTCCCGGGGAGCAGTTCTTC.

The chain combines TRBV25-1 with TRBJ1-2; no definite D call. The length of the CDR3 is 14 residues. Germline CDR1 MGHDK, CDR2 SYGVNS. With 1 base removed from V and 1 base from J, the gap between germline ends came to 7 bases. CDR3 amino acids: CASSEFSSNYGYTF. CDR3 bases: TGTGCCAGCAGTGAATTTAGCAGTAACTATGGCTACACCTTC.

This clone was seen just once. The chain is built from TRBV11-3 and TRBJ1-1; the D is unclear. The V and J ends lost 4 bases and 0 bases respectively, with 12 bases between them. The CDR3 contains 15 residues. Germline lookup yields CDR1 SGHNT and CDR2 YENEEA. This CDR3 reads CASSSAGVMNTEAFF. DNA for the CDR3: TGTGCCAGCAGCTCCGCCGGGGTCATGAACACTGAAGCTTTCTTT.

The chain's CDR3 is CASSQGQAINTGELFF. The CDR3 DNA follows: TGCGCCAGCAGCCAGGGACAGGCGATCAACACCGGGGAGCTGTTTTTT. The V call is TRBV5-1, the J call TRBJ2-2; TRBD1 agrees at 8 bases. V gave up 4 bases and J gave up 2 bases; unmatched junction bases: 7. Germline assignment: CDR1 SGHRS and CDR2 YFSETQ. The CDR3 length is 16 residues.